This entry describes one T cell receptor (beta chain). These data belong to a study of shared clonotypes between healthy human individuals. CDR1 SGHRS and CDR2 YFSETQ come from the germline V gene. V shed 1 base, J shed 9 bases, and the junction held 17 bases outside the gene matches. CDR3 size: 19 residues. CD45RO-negative CD8 cells positively selected for CCR7 made up the naive population, which excluded terminally differentiated effector memory CD45RA+ cells. Assay used: immunoSEQ multiplex PCR; TCRdb lists only in-frame clones, some missing. Here the sample spans a few million clones, around 93% being singletons.

Sequencing was done on a sample of naive CD8+ T cells from PBMCs. The sequence was obtained from a man between 18 and 29 years old in good health. Some clones in this sample may be carry-over from other donors' samples. This rearrangement joins TRBV5-1 to TRBJ2-1; 12 nucleotides line up with TRBD2. The CDR3 coding sequence is TGCGCCAGCAGCTTGCTTTTGCTAGCGGGAGGGCCGGACGAAGGTGAGCAGTTCTTC. As protein: CASSLLLLAGGPDEGEQFF.